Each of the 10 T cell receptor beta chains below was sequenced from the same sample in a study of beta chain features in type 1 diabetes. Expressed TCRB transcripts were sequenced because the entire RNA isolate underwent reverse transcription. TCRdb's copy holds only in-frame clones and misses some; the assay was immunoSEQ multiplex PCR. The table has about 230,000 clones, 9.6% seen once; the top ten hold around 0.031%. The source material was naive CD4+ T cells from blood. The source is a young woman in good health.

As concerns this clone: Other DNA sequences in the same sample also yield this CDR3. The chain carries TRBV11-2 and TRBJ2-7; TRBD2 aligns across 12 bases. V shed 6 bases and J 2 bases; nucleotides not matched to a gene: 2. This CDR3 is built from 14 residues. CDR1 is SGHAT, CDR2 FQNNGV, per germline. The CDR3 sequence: CASRRLAGAYEQYF. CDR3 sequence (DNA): TGTGCCAGCAGGCGACTAGCGGGGGCCTACGAGCAGTACTTC.

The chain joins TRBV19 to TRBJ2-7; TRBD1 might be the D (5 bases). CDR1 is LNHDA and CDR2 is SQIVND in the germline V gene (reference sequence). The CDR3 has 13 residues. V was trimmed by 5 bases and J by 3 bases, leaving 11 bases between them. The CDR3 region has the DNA TGTGCCAGTAGTGCAGGGTTTGGCTACGAGCAGTACTTC. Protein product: CASSAGFGYEQYF. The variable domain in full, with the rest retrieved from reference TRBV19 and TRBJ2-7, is DGGITQSPKYLFRKEGQNVTLSCEQNLNHDAMYWYRQDPGQGLRLIYYSQIVNDFQKGDIAEGYSVSREKKESFPLTVTSAQKNPTAFYLCASSAGFGYEQYFGPGTRLTVT.

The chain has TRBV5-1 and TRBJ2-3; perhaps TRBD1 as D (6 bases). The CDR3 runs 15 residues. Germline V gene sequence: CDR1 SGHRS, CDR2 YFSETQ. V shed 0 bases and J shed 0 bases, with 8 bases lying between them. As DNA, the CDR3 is TGCGCCAGCAGCTTGGGACAGGACAGCACAGATACGCAGTATTTT. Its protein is CASSLGQDSTDTQYF.

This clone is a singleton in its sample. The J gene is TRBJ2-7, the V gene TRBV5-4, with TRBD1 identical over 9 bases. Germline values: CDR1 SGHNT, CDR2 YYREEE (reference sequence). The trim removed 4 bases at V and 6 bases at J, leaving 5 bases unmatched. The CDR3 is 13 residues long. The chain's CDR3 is CASSRDREREQYF. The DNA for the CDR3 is TGTGCCAGCAGCAGGGACAGGGAACGCGAGCAGTACTTC. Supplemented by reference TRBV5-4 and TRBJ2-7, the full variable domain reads ETGVTQSPTHLIKTRGQQVTLRCSSQSGHNTVSWYQQALGQGPQFIFQYYREEENGRGNFPPRFSGLQFPNYSSELNVNALELDDSALYLCASSRDREREQYFGPGTRLTVT.

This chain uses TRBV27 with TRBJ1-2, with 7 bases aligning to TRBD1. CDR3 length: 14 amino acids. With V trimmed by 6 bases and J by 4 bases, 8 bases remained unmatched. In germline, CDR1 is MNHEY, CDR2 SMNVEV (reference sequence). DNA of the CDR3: TGTGCCAGCAGGTACCAGGGGGAATTCTATGGCTACACCTTC. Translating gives CASRYQGEFYGYTF.

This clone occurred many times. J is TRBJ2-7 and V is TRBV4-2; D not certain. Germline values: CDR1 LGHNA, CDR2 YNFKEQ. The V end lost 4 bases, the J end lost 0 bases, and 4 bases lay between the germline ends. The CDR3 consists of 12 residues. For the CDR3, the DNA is TGTGCCAGCAGCCGACTCTCCTACGAGCAGTACTTC. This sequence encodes CASSRLSYEQYF.

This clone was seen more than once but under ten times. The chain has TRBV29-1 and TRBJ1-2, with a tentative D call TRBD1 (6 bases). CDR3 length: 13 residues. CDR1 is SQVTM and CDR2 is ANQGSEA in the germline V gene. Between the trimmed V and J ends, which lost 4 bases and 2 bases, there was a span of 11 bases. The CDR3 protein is CSVGGGRNYGYTF. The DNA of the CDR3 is TGCAGCGTTGGGGGGGGGCGGAACTATGGCTACACCTTC.

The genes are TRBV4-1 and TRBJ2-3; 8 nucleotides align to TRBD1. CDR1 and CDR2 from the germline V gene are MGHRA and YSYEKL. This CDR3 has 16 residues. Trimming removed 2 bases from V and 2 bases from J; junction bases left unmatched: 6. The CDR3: CASSQRQGSPTDTQYF. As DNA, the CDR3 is TGCGCCAGCAGCCAAAGACAGGGGTCCCCCACAGATACGCAGTATTTT.

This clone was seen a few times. CDR3 residues: CAGTSGRVRNYEQYF. The CDR3 DNA sequence: TGTGCCGGGACTAGCGGGAGGGTTAGGAACTACGAGCAGTACTTC. This chain connects TRBV30 to TRBJ2-7, with 16 bases fitting TRBD2. Germline assignment: CDR1 GTSNPN and CDR2 SVGIG (reference sequence). The CDR3 runs to 15 residues. The junction had 7 bases not matched to a gene; V was cut back by 8 bases and J by 3 bases. Variable domain in full (rest from reference TRBV30 and TRBJ2-7): SQTIHQWPATLVQPVGSPLSLECTVEGTSNPNLYWYRQAAGRGLQLLFYSVGIGQISSEVPQNLSASRPQDRQFILSSKKLLLSDSGFYLCAGTSGRVRNYEQYFGPGTRLTVT.

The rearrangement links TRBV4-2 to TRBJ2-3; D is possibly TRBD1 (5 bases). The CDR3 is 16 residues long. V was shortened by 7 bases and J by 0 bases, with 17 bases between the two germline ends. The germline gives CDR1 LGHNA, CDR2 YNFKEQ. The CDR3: CASTQGPETSTDTQYF. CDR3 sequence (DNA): TGTGCCAGCACCCAGGGTCCGGAGACCAGCACAGATACGCAGTATTTT.